This entry describes one T cell receptor (beta chain). Per the authors' pipeline: How many nucleated cells were present was estimated from reference gene primer amplification. The data were produced by immunoSEQ multiplex PCR, yet TCRdb's version contains in-frame clones alone and is incomplete. Clone size and V and J calls were adopted from that table, with D and trimming inferred from the DNA. The sample records roughly 100,000 clones, about two thirds being singletons. The sample is drawn from a study of blood T cell repertoires in COVID-19. For the study at large: Material from acute and convalescent COVID-19 was sourced from the United States, Italy and Spain. T cells, B-cell-depleted T cells, or PBMCs supplied cDNA or gDNA.

V was pared by 1 base and J by 2 bases, with 9 bases between. CDR3 size: 14 residues. In germline, CDR1 is SGHDT, CDR2 YYEEEE. Sequenced sample: peripheral blood. The chain uses TRBV5-6 and TRBJ1-1, with D hard to call. The TCR originated in a human donor with acute or convalescent COVID-19. The donor label of this sample is uncertain. CDR3 DNA sequence: TGTGCCAGCAGCTTGATCACTTTAAACACTGAAGCTTTCTTT. It yields the protein CASSLITLNTEAFF.